This T cell receptor (beta chain) emerged from a study of pediatric ulcerative colitis. Points from the study as a whole: Blood samples from a couple of patients yielded substantially fewer templates and were excluded from blood-rectal overlap analysis.

As concerns this clone: Its matching antigen is unknown.

This CDR3 spans 11 amino acids. The germline gives CDR1 LNHDA, CDR2 SQIVND (reference sequence). The germline V and J ends were trimmed by 8 bases and 5 bases, with 10 bases remaining between them. The table came from immunoSEQ multiplex PCR; TCRdb's copy has only in-frame clones and leaves some out. The sample holds about 64,000 clones; 75% to 85% are singletons and the top ten take roughly 5.2%. This TCR derives from a boy aged 10-17 years with moderate ulcerative colitis. The V and J genes are TRBV19 and TRBJ2-7; TRBD2 is a possible D gene (6 bases). Source material: blood. DNA for the CDR3: TGTGCCAGTCGGCGGGGTCACGAGCAGTACTTC. This encodes CASRRGHEQYF. Full variable domain (missing parts from reference TRBV19 and TRBJ2-7): DGGITQSPKYLFRKEGQNVTLSCEQNLNHDAMYWYRQDPGQGLRLIYYSQIVNDFQKGDIAEGYSVSREKKESFPLTVTSAQKNPTAFYLCASRRGHEQYFGPGTRLTVT.